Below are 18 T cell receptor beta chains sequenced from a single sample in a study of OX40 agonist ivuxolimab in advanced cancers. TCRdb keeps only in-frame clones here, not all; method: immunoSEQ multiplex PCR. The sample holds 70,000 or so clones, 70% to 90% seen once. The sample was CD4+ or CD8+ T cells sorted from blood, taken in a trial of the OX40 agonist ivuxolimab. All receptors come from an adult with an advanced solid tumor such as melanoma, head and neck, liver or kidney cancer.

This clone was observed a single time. The CDR3 sequence is CASRSGTNEKLFF. CDR3 sequence (DNA): TGTGCCAGTAGGTCGGGGACAAATGAAAAACTGTTTTTT. This sequence joins TRBV19 and TRBJ1-4; a weak D match, TRBD1 (6 bases). The CDR3 sequence is 13 residues long. Germline V gene data show CDR1 as LNHDA and CDR2 as SQIVND (reference sequence). V was cut by 6 bases and J by 5 bases, with 10 bases left in between.

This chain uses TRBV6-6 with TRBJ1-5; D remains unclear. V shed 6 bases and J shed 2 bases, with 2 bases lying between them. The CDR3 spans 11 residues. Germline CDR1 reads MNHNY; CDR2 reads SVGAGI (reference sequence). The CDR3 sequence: CASRCNQPQHF. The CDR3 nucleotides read TGTGCCAGCAGGTGCAATCAGCCCCAGCATTTT.

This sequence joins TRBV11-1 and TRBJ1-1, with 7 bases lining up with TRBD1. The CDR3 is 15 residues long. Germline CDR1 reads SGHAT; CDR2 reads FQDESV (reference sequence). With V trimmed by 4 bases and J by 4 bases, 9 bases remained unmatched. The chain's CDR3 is CASSSGGVDGTEAFF. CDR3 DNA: TGTGCCAGCAGCTCAGGGGGGGTTGACGGCACTGAAGCTTTCTTT.

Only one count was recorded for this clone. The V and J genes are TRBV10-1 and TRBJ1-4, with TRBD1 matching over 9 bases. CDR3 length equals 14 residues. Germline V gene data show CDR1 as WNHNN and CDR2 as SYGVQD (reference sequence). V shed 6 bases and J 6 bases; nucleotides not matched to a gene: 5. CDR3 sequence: CASSGDRADEKLFF. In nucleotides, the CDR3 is TGCGCCAGCAGCGGGGACAGGGCGGATGAAAAACTGTTTTTT.

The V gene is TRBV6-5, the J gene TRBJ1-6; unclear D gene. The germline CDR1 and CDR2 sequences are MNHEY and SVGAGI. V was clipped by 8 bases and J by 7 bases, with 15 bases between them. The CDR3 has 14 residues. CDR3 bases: TGTGCCAGCCAGCCCCGGGTCGGGAATTCACCCCTCCACTTT. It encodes CASQPRVGNSPLHF.

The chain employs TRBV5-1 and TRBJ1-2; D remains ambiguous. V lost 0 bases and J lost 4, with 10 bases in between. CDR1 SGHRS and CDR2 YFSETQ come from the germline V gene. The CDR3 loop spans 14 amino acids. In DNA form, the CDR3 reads TGCGCCAGCAGCTTGGAGGAACCTTCCTATGGCTACACCTTC. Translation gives CASSLEEPSYGYTF.

CDR3 nucleotide sequence: TGTGCCACCAACGGGGGCACCGAGCAGTACTTC. Encoded protein: CATNGGTEQYF. The chain recombines TRBV19 with TRBJ2-7, with D perhaps matching TRBD1 or TRBD2 (6 bases each). The CDR3 runs 11 residues. V was trimmed by 10 bases and J by 6 bases, leaving 13 bases between them. The germline V gene has CDR1 LNHDA and CDR2 SQIVND (reference sequence).

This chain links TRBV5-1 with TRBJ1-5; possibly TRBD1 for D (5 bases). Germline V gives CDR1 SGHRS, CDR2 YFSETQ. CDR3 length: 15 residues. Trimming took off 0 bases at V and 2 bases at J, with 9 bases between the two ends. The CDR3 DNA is TGCGCCAGCAGCTTGGGTCAGACAGGCAATCAGCCCCAGCATTTT. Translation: CASSLGQTGNQPQHF.

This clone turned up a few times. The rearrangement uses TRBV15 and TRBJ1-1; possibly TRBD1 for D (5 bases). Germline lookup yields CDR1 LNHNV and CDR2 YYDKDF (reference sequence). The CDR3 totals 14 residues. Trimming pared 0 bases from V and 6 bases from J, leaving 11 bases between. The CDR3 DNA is TGTGCCACCAGCAGAGATCTTCAGGGATCTGAAGCTTTCTTT. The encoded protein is CATSRDLQGSEAFF.

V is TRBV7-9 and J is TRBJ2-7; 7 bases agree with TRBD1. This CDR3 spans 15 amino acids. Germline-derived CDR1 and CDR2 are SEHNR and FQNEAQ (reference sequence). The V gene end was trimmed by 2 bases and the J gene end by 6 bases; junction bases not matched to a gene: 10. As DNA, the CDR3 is TGTGCCAGCAGCTTAAGACGACAGGGTGTCACCGAGCAGTACTTC. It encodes CASSLRRQGVTEQYF. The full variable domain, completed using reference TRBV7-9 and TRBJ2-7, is DTGVSQNPRHKITKRGQNVTFRCDPISEHNRLYWYRQTLGQGPEFLTYFQNEAQLEKSRLLSDRFSAERPKGSFSTLEIQRTEQGDSAMYLCASSLRRQGVTEQYFGPGTRLTVT.

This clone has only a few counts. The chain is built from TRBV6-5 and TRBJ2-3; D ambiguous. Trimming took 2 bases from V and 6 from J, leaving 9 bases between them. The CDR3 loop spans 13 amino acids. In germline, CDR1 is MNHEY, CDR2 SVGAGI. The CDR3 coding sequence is TGTGCCAGCAGTTACCCTCCGGCGGATACGCAGTATTTT. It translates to CASSYPPADTQYF.

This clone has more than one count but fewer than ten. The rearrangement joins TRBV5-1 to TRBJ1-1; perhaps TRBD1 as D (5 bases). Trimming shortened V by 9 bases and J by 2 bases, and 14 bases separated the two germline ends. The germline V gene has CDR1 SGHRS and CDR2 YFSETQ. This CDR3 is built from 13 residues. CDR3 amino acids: CATGWGGNTEAFF. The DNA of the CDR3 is TGCGCCACCGGGTGGGGCGGTAACACTGAAGCTTTCTTT.

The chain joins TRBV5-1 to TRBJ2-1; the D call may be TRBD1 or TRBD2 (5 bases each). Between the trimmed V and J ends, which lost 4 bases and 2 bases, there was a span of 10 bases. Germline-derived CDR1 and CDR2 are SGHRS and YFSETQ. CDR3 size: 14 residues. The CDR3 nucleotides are TGCGCCAGCAGCCCTCCGGGACCCTACAATGAGCAGTTCTTC. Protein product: CASSPPGPYNEQFF. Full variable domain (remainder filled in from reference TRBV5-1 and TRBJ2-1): KAGVTQTPRYLIKTRGQQVTLSCSPISGHRSVSWYQQTPGQGLQFLFEYFSETQRNKGNFPGRFSGRQFSNSRSEMNVSTLELGDSALYLCASSPPGPYNEQFFGPGTRLTVL.

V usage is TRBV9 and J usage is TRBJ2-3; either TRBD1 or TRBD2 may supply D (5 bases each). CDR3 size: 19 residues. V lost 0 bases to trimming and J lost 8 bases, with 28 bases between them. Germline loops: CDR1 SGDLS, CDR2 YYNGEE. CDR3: CASSVGELGTRGHHLTQYF. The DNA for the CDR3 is TGTGCCAGCAGCGTAGGGGAACTAGGGACGAGGGGTCATCACCTTACGCAGTATTTT.

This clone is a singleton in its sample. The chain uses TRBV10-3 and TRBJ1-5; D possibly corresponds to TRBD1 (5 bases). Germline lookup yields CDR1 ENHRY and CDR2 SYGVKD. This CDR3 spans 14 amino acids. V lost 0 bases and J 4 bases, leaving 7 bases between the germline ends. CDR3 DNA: TGTGCCATCAGTGAGTCGGGGACGAATCAGCCCCAGCATTTT. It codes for CAISESGTNQPQHF.

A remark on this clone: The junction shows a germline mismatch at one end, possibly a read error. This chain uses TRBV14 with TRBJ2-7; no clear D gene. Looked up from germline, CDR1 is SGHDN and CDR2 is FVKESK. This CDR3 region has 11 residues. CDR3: CTSSSGPNQYF. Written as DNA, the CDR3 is TGTACCAGCAGCTCGGGTCCTAATCAGTACTTC. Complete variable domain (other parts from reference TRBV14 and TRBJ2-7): EAGVTQFPSHSVIEKGQTVTLRCDPISGHDNLYWYRRVMGKEIKFLLHFVKESKQDESGMPNNRFLAERTGGTYSTLKVQPAELEDSGVYFCTSSSGPNQYFGPGTRLTVT.

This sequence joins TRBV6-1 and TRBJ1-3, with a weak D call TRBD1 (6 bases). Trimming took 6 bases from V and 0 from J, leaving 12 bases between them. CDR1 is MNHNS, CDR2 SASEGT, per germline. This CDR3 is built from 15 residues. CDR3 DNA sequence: TGTGCCAGCAGGGTTACAGGGCGCTCTGGAAACACCATATATTTT. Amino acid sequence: CASRVTGRSGNTIYF.

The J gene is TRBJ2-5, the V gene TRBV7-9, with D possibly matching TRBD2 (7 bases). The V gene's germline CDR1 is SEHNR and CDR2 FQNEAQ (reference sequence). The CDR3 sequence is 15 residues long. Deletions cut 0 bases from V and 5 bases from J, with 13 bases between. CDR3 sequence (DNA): TGTGCCAGCAGCTTAGCGGGGGGGCCCCCGGAGACCCAGTACTTC. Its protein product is CASSLAGGPPETQYF. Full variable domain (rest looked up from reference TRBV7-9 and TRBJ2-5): DTGVSQNPRHKITKRGQNVTFRCDPISEHNRLYWYRQTLGQGPEFLTYFQNEAQLEKSRLLSDRFSAERPKGSFSTLEIQRTEQGDSAMYLCASSLAGGPPETQYFGPGTRLLVL.